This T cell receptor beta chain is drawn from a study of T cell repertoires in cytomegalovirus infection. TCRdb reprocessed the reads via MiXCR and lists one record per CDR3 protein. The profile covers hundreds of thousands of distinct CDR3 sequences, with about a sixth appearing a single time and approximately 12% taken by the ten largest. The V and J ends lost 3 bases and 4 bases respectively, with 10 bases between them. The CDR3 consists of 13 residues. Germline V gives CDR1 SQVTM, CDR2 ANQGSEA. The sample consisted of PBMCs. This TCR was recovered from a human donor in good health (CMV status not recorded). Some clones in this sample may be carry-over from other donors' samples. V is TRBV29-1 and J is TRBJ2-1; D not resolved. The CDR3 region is CSVDGQVYNEQFF. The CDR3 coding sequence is TGCAGCGTTGATGGCCAGGTTTACAATGAGCAGTTCTTC.